This passage covers 32 T cell receptor beta chains from one sample sequenced in a study of human T cells and chemical hapten exposure. Time point noted: patch test 3, about 24 weeks after DPC sensitization. As for treatment: therapeutic diphenylcyclopropenone sensitization with weekly scalp DPC. TCRdb fed the RACE reads into MiXCR, producing one record per CDR3 protein. The sample holds 100,000 to 150,000 distinct CDR3 sequences, 11% seen once. The specimen was whole blood, collected in connection with sensitization to the hapten diphenylcyclopropenone (DPC). These receptors originate from a woman aged 50 to 65 with alopecia areata. Some clones in this sample may be carry-over from other donors' samples.

This clonotype has at least ten counts. In DNA form, the CDR3 reads TGCAGCGTTGACTCCGGGACTAGCGGGGGTGGTGAGCAGTTCTTC. This sequence encodes CSVDSGTSGGGEQFF. The V call is TRBV29-1, the J call TRBJ2-1, with 14 bases matching TRBD2. V was clipped by 3 bases and J by 9 bases; unmatched bases: 7. Germline assignment: CDR1 SQVTM and CDR2 ANQGSEA. The CDR3 is made up of 15 amino acids.

The chain combines TRBV4-3 with TRBJ2-1; weak D call: TRBD2 (6 bases). This CDR3 spans 15 amino acids. Germline loops: CDR1 LGHNA, CDR2 YSLEER. V was cut by 0 bases and J by 9 bases, with 15 bases left in between. The CDR3 protein is CASSQDRLAGGEQFF. CDR3 in DNA: TGCGCCAGCAGCCAAGATCGCCTTGCCGGGGGTGAGCAGTTCTTC.

DNA for the CDR3: TGCAGCGCTGCTGACAGTCCCTATGGCTACACCTTC. This gives the protein CSAADSPYGYTF. The chain uses TRBV29-1 and TRBJ1-2; TRBD1 might be the D (5 bases). The V gene's germline CDR1 is SQVTM and CDR2 ANQGSEA. The CDR3 totals 12 residues. Trimming stripped 7 bases from V and 4 bases from J, with 13 bases between.

This clonotype came up a few times. The J gene is TRBJ2-2, the V gene TRBV21-1; the D segment call TRBD1 is taken from the table without a DNA check. TRBV21-1 is termed a pseudogene. The CDR3 runs 19 residues. The CDR3 region has the DNA TGTGCCAGCAGCTCTACGAACGAGGGGGGGACATCGGGTATCGGGGAGCTGTTTTTT. Its translation is CASSSTNEGGTSGIGELFF.

The table lists this clonotype with many counts. The chain employs TRBV12-3 or TRBV12-4 and TRBJ2-3; possible D gene TRBD2, 7 bases. V lost 6 bases and J lost 4, with 17 bases in between. The CDR3 totals 15 residues. DNA for the CDR3: TGTGCCAGCAGGCCCCGGAGGGGGGGGGCAGATACGCAGTATTTT. It is translated as CASRPRRGGADTQYF.

This clonotype was observed a handful of times. This chain connects TRBV27 to TRBJ2-5; tentative D call: TRBD1 (5 bases). The germline V gene has CDR1 MNHEY and CDR2 SMNVEV (reference sequence). V lost 2 bases and J lost 0, with 7 bases in between. The length of the CDR3 is 14 residues. The CDR3 DNA is TGTGCCAGCAGTTTAAGACAGCACCAAGAGACCCAGTACTTC. Translating gives CASSLRQHQETQYF.

This clonotype was observed at least ten times. This chain joins TRBV12-3 or TRBV12-4 and TRBJ2-7; tentative D call: TRBD1 (6 bases). V was pared by 5 bases and J by 7 bases, with 15 bases between. This CDR3 contains 13 residues. The CDR3 nucleotides read TGTGCCAGCAGTCCCACAGGGTCTCGAGAGCAGTACTTC. This sequence encodes CASSPTGSREQYF.

In this sample, this clonotype turned up many times. The CDR3 nucleotides are TGCAGTGCTTTGCCTAGAGATCGGATAACGAACACCGGGGAGCTGTTTTTT. This encodes CSALPRDRITNTGELFF. The gene calls are TRBV20-1 and TRBJ2-2; no firm D call. Germline V gene data show CDR1 as DFQATT and CDR2 as SNEGSKA (reference sequence). With 5 bases removed from V and 0 bases from J, the gap between germline ends came to 19 bases. This CDR3 region has 17 residues.

The sample holds many counts of this clonotype. The chain uses TRBV7-9 and TRBJ2-3, with D perhaps TRBD2 (6 bases). The ends were cut back, 2 bases at V and 1 base at J, with 16 bases in the middle. CDR1 and CDR2 (germline): SEHNR, FQNEAQ (reference sequence). The CDR3 extends over 17 amino acids. The CDR3 region has the DNA TGTGCCAGCAGCTTAACCCCCCAGGTAGCGGGCACAGATACGCAGTATTTT. It yields the protein CASSLTPQVAGTDTQYF.

The chain recombines TRBV27 with TRBJ2-3; 12 positions agree with TRBD2. Germline CDR1 reads MNHEY; CDR2 reads SMNVEV (reference sequence). V trimming: 4 bases; J trimming: 4 bases; junction bases outside the gene matches: 9. The CDR3 length is 17 residues. The CDR3 nucleotides read TGTGCCAGCAGTTCACCCAGGACTAGCGGGGCAGCAGATACGCAGTATTTT. Its protein product is CASSSPRTSGAADTQYF.

The sample holds many counts of this clonotype. J is TRBJ2-7 and V is TRBV6-5; 8 bases line up with TRBD2. The V gene's germline CDR1 is MNHEY and CDR2 SVGAGI. This CDR3 region has 15 residues. The junction had 8 bases not matched to a gene; V was cut back by 2 bases and J by 5 bases. CDR3 bases: TGTGCCAGCAGTTACGGTCCGGGAGGGCAGCACGAGCAGTACTTC. Translation: CASSYGPGGQHEQYF.

This clonotype was found a few times. This rearrangement joins TRBV2 to TRBJ1-2, with 9 positions matching TRBD1. Germline CDR1 is SNHLY and CDR2 is FYNNEI. V shed 9 bases, J shed 6 bases, and the junction held 11 bases outside the gene matches. The CDR3 extends over 14 amino acids. Here the CDR3 DNA reads TGTGCCAGTATGCCGGGACAGGGTGTTCATGGCTACACCTTC. Translated: CASMPGQGVHGYTF.

This clonotype occurred a few times. The V gene is TRBV9, the J gene TRBJ2-4; D may match TRBD1 or TRBD2 (5 bases each). CDR1 and CDR2 (germline): SGDLS, YYNGEE. V was clipped by 2 bases and J by 2 bases, with 14 bases between them. The CDR3 spans 16 residues. As DNA, the CDR3 is TGTGCCAGCAGCGTGGGGACGGGCAAGTCCAAAAACATTCAGTACTTC. It translates to CASSVGTGKSKNIQYF.

A few counts support this clonotype. The CDR3 bases are TGTGCCACCAGTGATTCGGGACTAGCGGGAGGCAATGAGCAGTTCTTC. Translated, it gives CATSDSGLAGGNEQFF. The rearrangement joins TRBV24-1 to TRBJ2-1, with TRBD2 matching 15 bases. Looked up from germline, CDR1 is KGHDR and CDR2 is SFDVKD. CDR3 length: 16 amino acids. Trimming took 2 bases from V and 6 from J; bases not matched to a gene: 1.

The chain is built from TRBV6-5 and TRBJ2-1, with 9 bases matching TRBD2. With 7 bases clipped from V and 8 bases from J, the junction kept 15 bases outside the gene matches. CDR1 and CDR2 (germline): MNHEY, SVGAGI. This CDR3 has 16 amino acids. The DNA of the CDR3 is TGTGCCAGCATCCAGGGGCGGGGGGGCTCTTCCGATGAGCAGTTCTTC. As protein: CASIQGRGGSSDEQFF.

The sample holds a few counts of this clonotype. The rearrangement uses TRBV3-1 and TRBJ2-5; D is perhaps TRBD1 (6 bases). V was pared by 3 bases and J by 6 bases, with 11 bases between. The CDR3 has 13 amino acids. The V gene's germline CDR1 is LGHDT and CDR2 YNNKEL (reference sequence). CDR3 loop: CASSHHREKTQYF. The CDR3, as DNA: TGTGCCAGCAGCCACCACAGGGAAAAGACCCAGTACTTC.

The sample holds a few counts of this clonotype. V usage is TRBV15 and J usage is TRBJ2-1; no firm D call. V was trimmed by 3 bases and J by 0 bases, leaving 6 bases between them. Germline CDR1 is LNHNV and CDR2 is YYDKDF (reference sequence). This CDR3 is 14 amino acids long. CDR3 in amino acids: CATSRPGSYNEQFF. The CDR3, as DNA: TGTGCCACCAGCAGGCCAGGCTCCTACAATGAGCAGTTCTTC.

This clonotype has a handful of counts. V usage is TRBV29-1 and J usage is TRBJ2-1; D call uncertain. The CDR3 covers 14 residues. Germline CDR1 is SQVTM and CDR2 is ANQGSEA. V lost 1 base and J 3 bases, leaving 10 bases between the germline ends. The DNA for the CDR3 is TGCAGCGTTGAAGTCCGGACGGTCTACAATGAGCAGTTCTTC. Encoded protein: CSVEVRTVYNEQFF.

This clonotype was seen only once. This chain joins TRBV4-2 and TRBJ1-5; D call uncertain. Per germline, CDR1 LGHNA and CDR2 YNFKEQ. This CDR3 has 14 amino acids. V lost 2 bases to trimming and J lost 4 bases, with 9 bases between them. CDR3 sequence: CASSQLLRNQPQHF. Here the CDR3 DNA reads TGTGCCAGCAGCCAACTTCTCCGGAATCAGCCCCAGCATTTT.

This clonotype was detected only a few times. This sequence joins TRBV2 and TRBJ2-5; no firm D call. V was pared by 7 bases and J by 2 bases, with 8 bases between. Germline CDR1 is SNHLY and CDR2 is FYNNEI. This CDR3 is 12 amino acids long. The CDR3, as DNA: TGTGCCAGCATAACTCTGCAAGAGACCCAGTACTTC. This translates into CASITLQETQYF.

This clonotype appeared many times. The V call is TRBV13, the J call TRBJ2-3; the match to TRBD1 covers 7 bases. This CDR3 contains 11 residues. The ends lost 7 bases at V and 11 bases at J; junction bases unmatched: 6. The germline CDR1 and CDR2 sequences are PRHDT and FYEKMQ (reference sequence). CDR3 region: CASKGAIEQYF. CDR3 DNA: TGTGCCAGCAAGGGGGCTATAGAGCAGTATTTT.

The J gene is TRBJ2-7, the V gene TRBV7-3, with 8 bases fitting TRBD1. CDR1 SGHTA and CDR2 FQGTGA come from the germline V gene. J gave up 1 base and V 4 bases, and 0 bases lay outside the gene matches. CDR3 length equals 13 residues. CDR3 DNA: TGTGCCAGCAGCTGGGACAGGTCCTACGAGCAGTACTTC. Residues: CASSWDRSYEQYF.

This clonotype was counted between two and nine times. This sequence joins TRBV6-5 and TRBJ2-3, with D uncertain. This CDR3 contains 17 residues. The V gene's germline CDR1 is MNHEY and CDR2 SVGAGI. V dropped 0 bases and J dropped 0 bases, with 13 bases sitting between them. Here the CDR3 DNA reads TGTGCCAGCAGTTACTCGATTCTCCATTCTAGCACAGATACGCAGTATTTT. Its protein product is CASSYSILHSSTDTQYF.

There are many counts of this clonotype. The chain employs TRBV29-1 and TRBJ2-3, with 12 bases that match TRBD2. Per the germline V gene, CDR1 is SQVTM and CDR2 is ANQGSEA. Germline trimming cut 4 bases from V and 5 bases from J; bases unmatched to any gene: 4. The CDR3 is 14 amino acids. The CDR3 sequence is CSVGLAGAVDTQYF. CDR3 DNA sequence: TGCAGCGTTGGACTAGCGGGAGCGGTAGATACGCAGTATTTT.

This clonotype has a handful of counts. The chain couples TRBV20-1 to TRBJ2-3, with D uncertain. CDR1 is DFQATT and CDR2 is SNEGSKA in the germline V gene (reference sequence). This CDR3 region has 13 residues. With 6 bases removed from V and 4 bases from J, the gap between germline ends came to 14 bases. The CDR3 nucleotides read TGCAGTGCCCTCGGGCCCGACGCAGATACGCAGTATTTT. Its translation: CSALGPDADTQYF.

The chain couples TRBV19 to TRBJ1-5, with D hard to call. V lost 4 bases and J lost 0, with 13 bases in between. The germline V gene encodes CDR1 LNHDA and CDR2 SQIVND (reference sequence). The CDR3 length is 16 residues. Here the CDR3 DNA reads TGTGCCAGTAGTACCCACTCAACAGCTAGCAATCAGCCCCAGCATTTT. Protein: CASSTHSTASNQPQHF.

This clonotype occurred many times. This rearrangement joins TRBV20-1 to TRBJ2-3, with D uncertain. The germline V gene has CDR1 DFQATT and CDR2 SNEGSKA (reference sequence). The CDR3 has 14 residues. Trimming took off 8 bases at V and 1 base at J, with 16 bases between the two ends. CDR3 coding DNA: TGCAGTCCGGTAGGGCTCGGCGGCACAGATACGCAGTATTTT. Translating gives CSPVGLGGTDTQYF.

This clonotype was observed a few times. J is TRBJ1-2 and V is TRBV28, with 8 bases fitting TRBD1. The V segment lost 7 bases and the J segment 5 bases; nucleotides outside the gene matches: 12. The length of the CDR3 is 15 residues. Germline V gene data show CDR1 as MDHEN and CDR2 as SYDVKM. CDR3 in DNA: TGTGCCAGCACCTCACTCGGACAGGGAGGATATGGCTACACCTTC. Protein sequence: CASTSLGQGGYGYTF.

This clonotype was observed many times. Relative to the germline gene, one junction end is altered; a read error may explain this. V and J are TRBV7-9 and TRBJ1-1; no definite D call. This CDR3 region has 12 residues. Germline CDR1 reads SEHNR; CDR2 reads FQNEAQ (reference sequence). The CDR3 region has the DNA TGCCAAACCAACAGTCTGAACACTGAAGCTTTCTTT. It encodes CQTNSLNTEAFF.

This clonotype occurred a few times. For the CDR3, the DNA is TGTGCCACCAGGCGATTTGTCGGCACTGAAGCTTTCTTT. Translation gives CATRRFVGTEAFF. This sequence joins TRBV6-1 and TRBJ1-1; no reliable D call. V was shortened by 10 bases and J by 4 bases, with 16 bases between the two germline ends. Germline CDR1 is MNHNS and CDR2 is SASEGT. The CDR3 loop spans 13 amino acids.

This clonotype was counted a few times. In nucleotides, the CDR3 is TGCGCCAGCAGACAAGACGGTTATAGCAATCAGCCCCAGCATTTT. The encoded protein is CASRQDGYSNQPQHF. The V call is TRBV5-1, the J call TRBJ1-5; unclear D gene. The length of the CDR3 is 15 residues. Germline CDR1 is SGHRS and CDR2 is YFSETQ. The germline V and J ends were trimmed by 5 bases and 0 bases, with 12 bases remaining between them.

As to this clonotype: This could be a read error, since a much larger clone is one nucleotide away. The gene calls are TRBV20-1 and TRBJ2-2, with D possibly matching TRBD2 (6 bases). Germline loops: CDR1 DFQATT, CDR2 SNEGSKA (reference sequence). CDR3 length: 12 residues. DNA of the CDR3: TGCAGTGCTAGAGATAAAGGCGGGGACCTGTTTTTT. The encoded protein is CSARDKGGDLFF.